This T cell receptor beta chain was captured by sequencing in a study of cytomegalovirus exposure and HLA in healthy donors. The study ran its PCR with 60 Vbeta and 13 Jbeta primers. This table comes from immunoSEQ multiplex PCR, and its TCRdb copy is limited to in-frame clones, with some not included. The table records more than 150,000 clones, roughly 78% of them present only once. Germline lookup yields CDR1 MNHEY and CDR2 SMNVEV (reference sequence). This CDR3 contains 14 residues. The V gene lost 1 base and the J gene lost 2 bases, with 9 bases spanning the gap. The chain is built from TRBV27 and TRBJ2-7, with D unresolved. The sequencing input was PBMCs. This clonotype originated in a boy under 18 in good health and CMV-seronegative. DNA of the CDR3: TGTGCCAGCAGTTTATTTGGCAGGCCCTACGAGCAGTACTTC. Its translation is CASSLFGRPYEQYF.